These 26 T cell receptor beta chains came from one sample sequenced in a study of blood T cell repertoires in COVID-19. Here immunoSEQ multiplex PCR was the method, and the copy in TCRdb shows in-frame clones only, minus some. The table shows 200,000 to 300,000 clones, with about nine tenths occurring only once. The specimen was PBMCs or T cells enriched from blood (not recorded which). These receptors were obtained from a woman aged 35 to 49 with acute COVID-19.

The chain joins TRBV5-1 to TRBJ2-5, with 9 bases lining up with TRBD2. J was trimmed by 4 bases and V by 5 bases; bases with no gene match: 6. The CDR3 runs to 14 residues. CDR1 and CDR2 (germline): SGHRS, YFSETQ. As DNA, the CDR3 is TGCGCCAGCAGACAAGGACTAGCGCCAGAGACCCAGTACTTC. It translates to CASRQGLAPETQYF.

The chain has TRBV5-4 and TRBJ2-3; 10 nucleotides align to TRBD1. V lost 3 bases, J lost 5 bases, and 3 bases stayed unmatched. CDR1 SGHNT and CDR2 YYREEE come from the germline V gene (reference sequence). CDR3 length: 14 residues. The CDR3 DNA reads as TGTGCCAGCAGCTGGACAGGGGGGGTAGATACGCAGTATTTT. Translation: CASSWTGGVDTQYF.

The rearrangement uses TRBV2 and TRBJ1-1; 7 nucleotides agree with TRBD1. With 7 bases clipped from V and 1 base from J, the junction kept 6 bases outside the gene matches. Germline-derived CDR1 and CDR2 are SNHLY and FYNNEI. There are 14 residues in the CDR3. CDR3 in DNA: TGTGCCAGCAAGGAGGGGGCGAGGAACACTGAAGCTTTCTTT. The encoded protein is CASKEGARNTEAFF.

The rearrangement links TRBV19 to TRBJ1-1, with 9 bases matching TRBD1. CDR3 length: 17 amino acids. Germline-derived CDR1 and CDR2 are LNHDA and SQIVND (reference sequence). Germline trimming cut 6 bases from V and 0 bases from J; bases unmatched to any gene: 11. This chain's CDR3 is CASSSGQGPPLNTEAFF. CDR3 DNA: TGTGCCAGTAGCTCGGGACAGGGCCCTCCTTTGAACACTGAAGCTTTCTTT.

The chain recombines TRBV9 with TRBJ2-2; 7 bases align to TRBD1. From germline, CDR1 is SGDLS and CDR2 YYNGEE. Trimming cost V 2 bases and J 0 bases; bases outside gene matches: 4. This CDR3 is 16 amino acids long. CDR3 sequence (DNA): TGTGCCAGCAGCGTGCGACAGGGATCGAACACCGGGGAGCTGTTTTTT. Translation: CASSVRQGSNTGELFF. The complete variable domain, with remaining parts taken from reference TRBV9 and TRBJ2-2, reads DSGVTQTPKHLITATGQRVTLRCSPRSGDLSVYWYQQSLDQGLQFLIQYYNGEERAKGNILERFSAQQFPDLHSELNLSSLELGDSALYFCASSVRQGSNTGELFFGEGSRLTVL.

The chain combines TRBV7-8 with TRBJ1-2; tentatively, D is TRBD1 (5 bases). The CDR3 is 13 residues long. CDR1 is SGHVS, CDR2 FQNEAQ, per germline. Trimming took 4 bases from V and 6 from J, leaving 12 bases between them. The CDR3 DNA sequence: TGTGCCAGCAGCTCGTCCAGGGAGGATGGCTACACCTTC. As protein: CASSSSREDGYTF.

The rearrangement links TRBV7-2 to TRBJ2-3, with 10 bases fitting TRBD2. CDR3 length: 17 residues. CDR1 is SGHTA, CDR2 FQGNSA, per germline. V was clipped by 2 bases and J by 5 bases; unmatched bases: 10. CDR3 sequence (DNA): TGTGCCAGCAGCTTATGGAGCGGGGGGGCAAATCAAGATACGCAGTATTTT. Its protein is CASSLWSGGANQDTQYF.

The V call is TRBV7-9, the J call TRBJ2-7; no definite D call. Germline assignment: CDR1 SEHNR and CDR2 FQNEAQ (reference sequence). Between the trimmed V and J ends, which lost 3 bases and 3 bases, there was a span of 3 bases. The CDR3 length is 11 residues. The CDR3 region has the DNA TGTGCCAGCAGCTTTAACTACGAGCAGTACTTC. It translates to CASSFNYEQYF.

This chain joins TRBV4-1 and TRBJ1-1; the D is unclear. CDR1 is MGHRA and CDR2 is YSYEKL in the germline V gene. The length of the CDR3 is 16 residues. Trimming cost V 0 bases and J 4 bases, with 15 bases left between them. CDR3 sequence (DNA): TGCGCCAGCAGCCAAGACTCCGAGGGAAGAGGCACTGAAGCTTTCTTT. The encoded protein is CASSQDSEGRGTEAFF.

This clone came up many times. The CDR3 DNA is TGTGCCAGCAGCTTAGCCTCTCTTAGCAGGGGCCTCAATCAGCCCCAGCATTTT. Translation gives CASSLASLSRGLNQPQHF. V usage is TRBV7-8 and J usage is TRBJ1-5; D is perhaps TRBD1 (6 bases). This CDR3 contains 18 residues. The germline V and J ends were trimmed by 0 bases and 3 bases, with 18 bases remaining between them. CDR1 and CDR2 (germline): SGHVS, FQNEAQ. Variable domain in full (rest from reference TRBV7-8 and TRBJ1-5): GAGVSQSPRYKVAKRGQDVALRCDPISGHVSLFWYQQALGQGPEFLTYFQNEAQLDKSGLPSDRFFAERPEGSVSTLKIQRTQQEDSAVYLCASSLASLSRGLNQPQHFGDGTRLSIL.

This chain joins TRBV5-4 and TRBJ1-2; 8 bases match TRBD1. The CDR3 has 13 amino acids. Germline loops: CDR1 SGHNT, CDR2 YYREEE (reference sequence). V was pared by 3 bases and J by 9 bases, with 7 bases of the junction left unmatched. CDR3 protein: CASSSGQVDSYTF. DNA for the CDR3: TGTGCCAGCAGCTCGGGACAGGTAGATAGCTACACCTTC.

The V and J genes are TRBV6-2 or TRBV6-3 and TRBJ1-2; the match to TRBD1 covers 8 bases. CDR3 size: 15 residues. CDR1 and CDR2 (germline): MNHEY, SVGEGT. The J segment lost 10 bases and the V segment lost 5 bases, leaving 15 bases of the junction unmatched. CDR3 sequence (DNA): TGTGCCAGCAGTCGCCCTCGGACAGGGAGCCTTTACTACACCTTC. Amino acids: CASSRPRTGSLYYTF.

The chain's CDR3 is CASSQDRSPKIGGPYGYTF. The CDR3 bases are TGTGCCAGCAGCCAAGATCGAAGCCCCAAGATCGGGGGGCCTTATGGCTACACCTTC. The chain employs TRBV3-1 (or the pseudogene TRBV3-2) and TRBJ1-2; tentative D call: TRBD1 (6 bases). V was clipped by 0 bases and J by 5 bases, with 25 bases between them. The length of the CDR3 is 19 residues. Germline V gene lookup returns CDR1 LGHDT and CDR2 YNNKEL (reference sequence).

This chain joins TRBV24-1 and TRBJ1-2; perhaps TRBD1 as D (6 bases). This CDR3 comprises 14 residues. V lost 2 bases and J lost 2, with 8 bases in between. Germline V CDR1 and CDR2: KGHDR, SFDVKD. CDR3 in amino acids: CATSDWGHNYGYTF. The CDR3 DNA follows: TGTGCCACCAGTGATTGGGGACACAACTATGGCTACACCTTC.

This chain links TRBV24-1 with TRBJ2-5; a possible D gene is TRBD2 (6 bases). The CDR3 has 15 residues. Trimming removed 0 bases from V and 0 bases from J, with 7 bases in between. Germline CDR1 and CDR2: KGHDR and SFDVKD. CDR3 nucleotide sequence: TGTGCCACCAGTGATTTGCGCGGGAACCAAGAGACCCAGTACTTC. This translates into CATSDLRGNQETQYF.

V gene TRBV7-9 combines with J gene TRBJ1-2; D remains ambiguous. V lost 6 bases and J 4 bases, leaving 12 bases between the germline ends. In germline, CDR1 is SEHNR, CDR2 FQNEAQ (reference sequence). The CDR3 has 13 residues. Written as DNA, the CDR3 is TGTGCCAGCAGTTCCAGCTGGGCCTATGGCTACACCTTC. This translates into CASSSSWAYGYTF. The full variable domain, with the rest looked up from reference TRBV7-9 and TRBJ1-2, is DTGVSQNPRHKITKRGQNVTFRCDPISEHNRLYWYRQTLGQGPEFLTYFQNEAQLEKSRLLSDRFSAERPKGSFSTLEIQRTEQGDSAMYLCASSSSWAYGYTFGSGTRLTVV.

The chain uses TRBV10-3 and TRBJ2-3; TRBD2 matches at 10 bases. The ends lost 3 bases at V and 1 base at J; junction bases unmatched: 1. There are 15 residues in the CDR3. Germline V gene data show CDR1 as ENHRY and CDR2 as SYGVKD. CDR3 in DNA: TGTGCCATCAGTGACCTAGCGGGGGGCACAGATACGCAGTATTTT. Protein: CAISDLAGGTDTQYF.

V is TRBV28 and J is TRBJ1-3; 7 bases line up with TRBD1. The length of the CDR3 is 13 residues. Germline CDR1 reads MDHEN; CDR2 reads SYDVKM. Losses at the gene ends were 11 bases for V and 3 bases for J; bases not matched to a gene: 7. The CDR3, as DNA: TGTGCCGCGGGGACAGTGGTTGGAAACACCATATATTTT. It specifies CAAGTVVGNTIYF.

The chain uses TRBV3-1 (or the pseudogene TRBV3-2) and TRBJ1-5, with 10 bases that match TRBD1. Germline V gene data show CDR1 as LGHDT and CDR2 as YNNKEL (reference sequence). CDR3 length equals 14 residues. The V and J ends lost 1 base and 6 bases, in that order; junction bases with no gene match: 0. The chain's CDR3 is CASSQGQGAQPQHF. CDR3 DNA sequence: TGTGCCAGCAGCCAAGGACAGGGGGCTCAGCCCCAGCATTTT.

The rearrangement joins TRBV5-1 to TRBJ2-5; D is perhaps TRBD1 (6 bases). Germline CDR1 is SGHRS and CDR2 is YFSETQ. The CDR3 is 13 residues long. With 3 bases removed from V and 5 bases from J, the gap between germline ends came to 11 bases. The CDR3 is CASSSQGWETQYF. CDR3 DNA sequence: TGCGCCAGCAGCTCACAGGGCTGGGAGACCCAGTACTTC.

This clone was counted only a few times. The CDR3 loop reads CASSFHVSLGYGYTF. In DNA, the CDR3 is TGTGCCAGCAGCTTTCACGTGTCACTCGGCTATGGCTACACCTTC. The chain joins TRBV7-2 to TRBJ1-2; D gene ambiguous. The V and J ends lost 3 bases and 4 bases respectively, with 15 bases between them. The CDR3 contains 15 residues. Germline V CDR1 and CDR2: SGHTA, FQGNSA.

The chain joins TRBV2 to TRBJ1-1, with 7 bases fitting TRBD1. Germline-derived CDR1 and CDR2 are SNHLY and FYNNEI. J was trimmed by 4 bases and V by 6 bases; bases with no gene match: 5. The CDR3 runs 13 residues. CDR3 protein: CASRTGWATEAFF. CDR3 sequence (DNA): TGTGCCAGCAGGACAGGGTGGGCCACTGAAGCTTTCTTT.

This chain joins TRBV30 and TRBJ2-3; 8 bases map to TRBD1. Germline V gene sequence: CDR1 GTSNPN, CDR2 SVGIG (reference sequence). The CDR3 runs 15 residues. Unmatched junction bases numbered 9, after V lost 3 bases and J lost 4 bases. The CDR3 here is CAWSPGQGASDTQYF. The DNA for the CDR3 is TGTGCCTGGAGCCCGGGGCAGGGGGCCTCAGATACGCAGTATTTT.

This clone was detected only once. The chain couples TRBV29-1 to TRBJ2-7; 8 bases line up with TRBD1. The J segment lost 0 bases and the V segment lost 7 bases, leaving 8 bases of the junction unmatched. Germline values: CDR1 SQVTM, CDR2 ANQGSEA. This CDR3 spans 14 amino acids. The CDR3 spells CSARTGLSSYEQYF. CDR3 nucleotide sequence: TGCAGCGCACGGACAGGGCTAAGCTCCTACGAGCAGTACTTC.

In the case of this clone: This may come from a read error, since a much larger clone is one base off. The V call is TRBV5-6, the J call TRBJ1-3; D may be TRBD1 (5 bases). CDR1 and CDR2 (germline): SGHDT, YYEEEE. Trimming pared 2 bases from V and 2 bases from J, leaving 8 bases between. This CDR3 comprises 14 residues. CDR3 DNA sequence: TGTGCCAGCAGCTTATCAGGGACTGGAAACACCATATATTTT. Amino acid sequence: CASSLSGTGNTIYF.

Here the CDR3 reads CASSPTSGNSYEQYF. In DNA, the CDR3 is TGTGCCAGCAGTCCAACTAGCGGGAACTCCTACGAGCAGTACTTC. The rearrangement joins TRBV6-5 to TRBJ2-7; TRBD2 matches 10 bases. The CDR3 is made up of 15 amino acids. CDR1 is MNHEY and CDR2 is SVGAGI in the germline V gene. V lost 5 bases, J lost 0 bases, and 4 bases stayed unmatched.